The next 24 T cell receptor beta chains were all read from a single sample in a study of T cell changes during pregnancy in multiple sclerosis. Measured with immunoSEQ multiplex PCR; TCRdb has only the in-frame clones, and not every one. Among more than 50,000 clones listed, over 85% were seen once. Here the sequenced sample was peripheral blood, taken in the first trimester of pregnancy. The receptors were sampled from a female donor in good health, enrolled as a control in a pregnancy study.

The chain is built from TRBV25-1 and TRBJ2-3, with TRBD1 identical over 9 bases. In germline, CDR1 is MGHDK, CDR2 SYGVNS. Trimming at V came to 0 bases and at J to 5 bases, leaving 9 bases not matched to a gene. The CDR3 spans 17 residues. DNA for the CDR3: TGTGCCAGCAGTGAATATGGCACAGGGGGCTTTGGAGATACGCAGTATTTT. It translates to CASSEYGTGGFGDTQYF.

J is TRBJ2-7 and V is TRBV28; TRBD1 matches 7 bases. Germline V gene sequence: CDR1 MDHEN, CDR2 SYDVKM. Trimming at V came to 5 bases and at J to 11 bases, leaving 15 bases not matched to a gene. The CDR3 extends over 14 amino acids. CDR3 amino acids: CASSHTQTGAEEYF. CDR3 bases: TGTGCCAGCAGTCATACCCAAACAGGGGCAGAGGAGTACTTC.

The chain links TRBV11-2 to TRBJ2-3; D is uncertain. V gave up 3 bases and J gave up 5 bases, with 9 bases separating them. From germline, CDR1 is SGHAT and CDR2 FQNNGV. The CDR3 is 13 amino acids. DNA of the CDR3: TGTGCCAGCAGCTTCGCTCCGAGAGATACGCAGTATTTT. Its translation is CASSFAPRDTQYF.

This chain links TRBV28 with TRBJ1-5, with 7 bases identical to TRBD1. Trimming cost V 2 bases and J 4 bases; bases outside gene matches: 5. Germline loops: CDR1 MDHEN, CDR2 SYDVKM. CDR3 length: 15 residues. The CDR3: CASSLRGQSNQPQHF. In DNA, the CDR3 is TGTGCCAGCAGTTTAAGGGGGCAGTCAAATCAGCCCCAGCATTTT.

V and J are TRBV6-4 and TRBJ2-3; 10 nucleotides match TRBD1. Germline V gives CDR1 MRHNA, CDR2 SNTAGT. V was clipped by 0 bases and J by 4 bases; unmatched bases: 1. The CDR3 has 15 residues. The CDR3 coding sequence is TGTGCCAGCAGTGACTCGACAGGGGGCGCAGATACGCAGTATTTT. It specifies CASSDSTGGADTQYF.

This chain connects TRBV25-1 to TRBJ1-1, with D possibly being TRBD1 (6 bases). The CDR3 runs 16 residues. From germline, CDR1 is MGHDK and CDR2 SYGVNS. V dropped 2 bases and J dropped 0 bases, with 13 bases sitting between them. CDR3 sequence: CASSENLGTMNTEAFF. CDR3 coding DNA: TGTGCCAGCAGTGAAAATTTGGGGACAATGAACACTGAAGCTTTCTTT.

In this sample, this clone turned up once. The CDR3 protein is CASSLDSYEQYF. In DNA, the CDR3 is TGTGCCAGCAGCTTAGACAGTTACGAGCAGTACTTC. The V call is TRBV11-1, the J call TRBJ2-7; D is uncertain. CDR3 length: 12 residues. CDR1 is SGHAT and CDR2 is FQDESV in the germline V gene (reference sequence). V shed 1 base and J shed 4 bases, with 5 bases lying between them.

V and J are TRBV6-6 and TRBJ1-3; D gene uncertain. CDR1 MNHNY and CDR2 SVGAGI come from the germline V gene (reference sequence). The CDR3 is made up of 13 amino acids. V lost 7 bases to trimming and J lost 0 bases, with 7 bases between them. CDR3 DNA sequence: TGTGCCAGCAACCACTACTCTGGAAACACCATATATTTT. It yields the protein CASNHYSGNTIYF.

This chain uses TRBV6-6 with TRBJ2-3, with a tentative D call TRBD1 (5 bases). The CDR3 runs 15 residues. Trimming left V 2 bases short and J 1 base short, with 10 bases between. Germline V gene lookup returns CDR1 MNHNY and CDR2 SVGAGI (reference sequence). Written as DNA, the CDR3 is TGTGCCAGCAGTTACGCAGGACACGGCACAGATACGCAGTATTTT. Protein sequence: CASSYAGHGTDTQYF.

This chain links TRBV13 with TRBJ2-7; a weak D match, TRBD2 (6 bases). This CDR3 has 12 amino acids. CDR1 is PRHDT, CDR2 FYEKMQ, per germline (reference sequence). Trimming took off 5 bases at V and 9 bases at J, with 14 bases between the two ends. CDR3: CASSGWRDGQYF. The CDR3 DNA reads TGTGCCAGCAGCGGGTGGAGGGACGGGCAGTACTTC. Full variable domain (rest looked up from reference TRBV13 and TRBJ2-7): AAGVIQSPRHLIKEKRETATLKCYPIPRHDTVYWYQQGPGQDPQFLISFYEKMQSDKGSIPDRFSAQQFSDYHSELNMSSLELGDSALYFCASSGWRDGQYFGPGTRLTVT.

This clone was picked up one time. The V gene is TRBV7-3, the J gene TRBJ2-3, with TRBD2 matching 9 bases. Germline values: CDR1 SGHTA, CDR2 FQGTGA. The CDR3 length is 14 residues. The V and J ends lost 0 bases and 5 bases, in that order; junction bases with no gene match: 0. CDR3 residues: CASSLTSGRDTQYF. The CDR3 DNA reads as TGTGCCAGCAGCTTAACTAGCGGGAGAGATACGCAGTATTTT.

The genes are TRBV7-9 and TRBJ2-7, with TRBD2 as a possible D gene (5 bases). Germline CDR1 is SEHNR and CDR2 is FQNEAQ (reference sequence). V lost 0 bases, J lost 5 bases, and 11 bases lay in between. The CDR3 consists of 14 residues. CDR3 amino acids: CASSLAATRNEQYF. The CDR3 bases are TGTGCCAGCAGCTTAGCGGCAACTAGGAACGAGCAGTACTTC.

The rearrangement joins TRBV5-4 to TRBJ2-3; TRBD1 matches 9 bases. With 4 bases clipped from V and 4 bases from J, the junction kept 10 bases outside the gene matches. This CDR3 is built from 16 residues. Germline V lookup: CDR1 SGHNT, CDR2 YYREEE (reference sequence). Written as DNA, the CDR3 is TGTGCCAGCAGCCCTACAGGGGGCGCAGGGGCAGATACGCAGTATTTT. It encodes CASSPTGGAGADTQYF.

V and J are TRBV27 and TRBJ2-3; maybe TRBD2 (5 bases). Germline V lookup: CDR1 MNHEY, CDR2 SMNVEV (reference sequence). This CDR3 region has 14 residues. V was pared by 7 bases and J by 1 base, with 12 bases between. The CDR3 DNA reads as TGTGCCAGCAATCAACCCGGGGGCACAGATACGCAGTATTTT. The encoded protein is CASNQPGGTDTQYF.

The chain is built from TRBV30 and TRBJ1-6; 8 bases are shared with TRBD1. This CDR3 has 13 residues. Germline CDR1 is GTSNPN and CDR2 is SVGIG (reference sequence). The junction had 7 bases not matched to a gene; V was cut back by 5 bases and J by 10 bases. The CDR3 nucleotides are TGTGCCTGGGCCGGACAGGGTGGATCACCCCTCCACTTT. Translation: CAWAGQGGSPLHF.

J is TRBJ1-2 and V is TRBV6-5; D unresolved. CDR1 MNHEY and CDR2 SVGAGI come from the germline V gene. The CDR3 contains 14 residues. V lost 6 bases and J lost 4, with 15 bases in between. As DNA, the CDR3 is TGTGCCAGCAGCCCCACAGTAGGCTCCTATGGCTACACCTTC. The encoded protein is CASSPTVGSYGYTF.

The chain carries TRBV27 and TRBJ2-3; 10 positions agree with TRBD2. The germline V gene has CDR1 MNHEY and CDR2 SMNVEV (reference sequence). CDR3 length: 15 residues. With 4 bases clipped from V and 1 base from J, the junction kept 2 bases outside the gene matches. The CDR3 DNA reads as TGTGCCAGCAGTTATGGGACTAGCGGCACAGATACGCAGTATTTT. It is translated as CASSYGTSGTDTQYF.

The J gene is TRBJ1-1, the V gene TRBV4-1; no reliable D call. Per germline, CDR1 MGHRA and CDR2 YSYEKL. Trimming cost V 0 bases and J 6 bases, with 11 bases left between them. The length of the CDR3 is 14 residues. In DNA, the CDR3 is TGCGCCAGCAGCCAAGATTGGACTCCAGCTGAAGCTTTCTTT. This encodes CASSQDWTPAEAFF.

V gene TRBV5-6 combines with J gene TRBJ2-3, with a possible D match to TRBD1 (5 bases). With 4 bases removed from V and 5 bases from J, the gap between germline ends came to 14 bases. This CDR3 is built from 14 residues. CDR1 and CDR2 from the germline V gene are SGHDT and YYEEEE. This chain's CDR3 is CASSRQGSGDTQYF. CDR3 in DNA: TGTGCCAGCAGCCGCCAGGGTTCGGGAGATACGCAGTATTTT.

For the CDR3, the DNA is TGTGCCAGCAGTTTCGTAGGACAGGGGGCCCACGAGCAGTACTTC. This sequence encodes CASSFVGQGAHEQYF. The J gene is TRBJ2-7, the V gene TRBV6-6; 11 bases are shared with TRBD1. The CDR3 totals 15 residues. Looked up from germline, CDR1 is MNHNY and CDR2 is SVGAGI (reference sequence). Germline trimming cut 4 bases from V and 5 bases from J; bases unmatched to any gene: 7.

The CDR3 is CASSYINSGANVLTF. The CDR3 DNA is TGTGCCAGCAGTTACATCAACTCTGGGGCCAACGTCCTGACTTTC. The V call is TRBV6-5, the J call TRBJ2-6; D gene unclear. V was trimmed by 2 bases and J by 0 bases, leaving 5 bases between them. The CDR3 loop spans 15 amino acids. Germline V gives CDR1 MNHEY, CDR2 SVGAGI.

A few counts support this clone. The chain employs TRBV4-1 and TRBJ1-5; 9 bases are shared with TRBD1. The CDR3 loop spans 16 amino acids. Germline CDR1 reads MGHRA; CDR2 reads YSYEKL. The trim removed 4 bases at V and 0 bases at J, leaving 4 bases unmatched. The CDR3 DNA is TGCGCCAGCAGCCCTGGACAGGGGAATAGCAATCAGCCCCAGCATTTT. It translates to CASSPGQGNSNQPQHF.

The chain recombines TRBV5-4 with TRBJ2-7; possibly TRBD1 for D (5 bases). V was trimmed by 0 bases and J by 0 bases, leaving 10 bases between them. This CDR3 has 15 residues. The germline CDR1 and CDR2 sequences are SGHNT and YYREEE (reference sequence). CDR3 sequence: CASSLDRKISYEQYF. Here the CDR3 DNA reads TGTGCCAGCAGCTTGGACAGGAAGATCTCCTACGAGCAGTACTTC.

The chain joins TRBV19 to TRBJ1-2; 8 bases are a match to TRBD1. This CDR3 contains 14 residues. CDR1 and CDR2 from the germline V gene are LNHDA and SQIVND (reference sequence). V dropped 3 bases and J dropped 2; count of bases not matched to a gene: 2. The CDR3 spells CASSIRTGNYGYTF. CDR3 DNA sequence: TGTGCCAGTAGTATTCGGACAGGGAACTATGGCTACACCTTC.